This is a list of T cell receptor beta chains from one sample in a study of blood T cells in healthy people across ages. TCRdb used MiXCR to reprocess the 5' RACE reads, holding one entry per CDR3 protein. The data contain 800,000 to 950,000 distinct CDR3 sequences, almost 30% of them singletons. The same sample was also studied in work on T cells of mothers and their children.

Sequencing was done on a sample of blood. The receptors stem from a woman between 40 and 55 years old in good health. The conserved cysteine and the conserved F or W are not part of the CDR3 here.

>TRBV7-6|15
ASSLSWVPSSYNEQY
>TRBV12-3/TRBV12-4|11
ASSRDRVYGYT
>TRBV9|13
ASSVASGQQYEQY
>TRBV11-2|12
ASSPSVVGNIQY
>TRBV4-1|14
ASSPGFAGGSNEQY
>TRBV12-3/TRBV12-4|13
ASSLLSSWGNEQF
>TRBV5-1|14
ASSPVDGGAGYEQF
>TRBV18|11
ASSPQGLGEQY
>TRBV10-2|10
ASGEWNTEAF
>TRBV6-5|13
ASSYSRRIPYGYT
>TRBV28|16
ASSRPPDRSWETDTQY
>TRBV12-3/TRBV12-4|10
ASTWAGGTLH
>TRBV6-2/TRBV6-3|13
ASSGAGTTYYEQY
>TRBV2|11
ASSGTLTTEAF
>TRBV29-1|13
SVEDGFREGDEQF
>TRBV6-5|13
ASSAGGRLFSEAF
>TRBV12-3/TRBV12-4|10
ASSPQGMDAF
>TRBV11-2|10
TSSRQMGEQF
>TRBV7-2|12
ASSSGTEGNTQY
>TRBV20-1|11
SAPSTENYEQY
>TRBV29-1|12
SVAETDPYQPQH
>TRBV12-3/TRBV12-4|13
ASSTTSGGGDEQY
>TRBV27|13
ASSDYRDRGADQY
>TRBV6-6|15
ASSMGDRGRNTGELF
>TRBV6-2/TRBV6-3|10
ASSYESFEQY
>TRBV5-1|12
ASSLDREDGELF
>TRBV30|12
AWSVQSGSNEQF
>TRBV3-1|12
ASSSSRSSTEAF
>TRBV12-3/TRBV12-4|11
ANSLAIRETQY
>TRBV10-3|13
AISESRGLYNEQF
>TRBV5-1|10
ASSLDSYEAF
>TRBV5-1|14
ASSLPPAGPLTEAF
>TRBV6-2/TRBV6-3|14
ASSYGLAGNYNEQF
>TRBV11-1|12
ASSCSRGFHEQY
>TRBV5-1|11
ASSSPPHTEAF
>TRBV19|11
ASSMENSFDQH
>TRBV5-1|12
ASSPGGPTETQY
>TRBV4-1|12
ASSPPGTVYGYT
>TRBV6-5|17
ASSYSSFIDRDITYEQY
>TRBV20-1|11
SARDAVGNEQY
>TRBV6-5|14
ASSSLTSGGQETQY
>TRBV7-8|15
ASSQRNAGGGSDTQY
>TRBV11-2|14
ASSTATSGTTDTQY
>TRBV29-1|11
SAARGELGEQY
>TRBV6-5|10
ASSVGGPEQF
>TRBV6-1|11
ASSERGNTGAF
>TRBV5-1|14
ASSGAGTGGDYGYT
>TRBV29-1|10
SSTGGLNEQF
>TRBV20-1|13
SARDTGRGMEELF
>TRBV7-2|13
ASSSDRSTINEQF
>TRBV20-1|12
SAFGRDNYNEQF
>TRBV5-1|12
ASSWKDLTDTQY
>TRBV28|12
ASTPGQGQETQY
>TRBV6-5|13
ASSYSGQGKDGYT
>TRBV5-1|13
AGSTGQVLTYEQY
>TRBV7-3|11
ASGQVAGAEAF
>TRBV7-3|7
ASSSEAF